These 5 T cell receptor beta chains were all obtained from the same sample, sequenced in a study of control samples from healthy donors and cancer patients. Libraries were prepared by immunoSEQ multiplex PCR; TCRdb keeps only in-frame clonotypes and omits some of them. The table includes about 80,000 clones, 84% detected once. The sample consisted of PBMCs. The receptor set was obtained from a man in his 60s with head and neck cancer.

The CDR3 sequence: CASSSMRETEQFF. The CDR3 DNA reads TGTGCCAGCAGTTCTATGCGGGAGACTGAGCAGTTCTTC. The chain has TRBV27 and TRBJ2-1; the match to TRBD2 covers 7 bases. The V and J ends lost 4 bases and 9 bases, in that order; junction bases with no gene match: 6. The CDR3 spans 13 residues. CDR1 MNHEY and CDR2 SMNVEV come from the germline V gene (reference sequence).

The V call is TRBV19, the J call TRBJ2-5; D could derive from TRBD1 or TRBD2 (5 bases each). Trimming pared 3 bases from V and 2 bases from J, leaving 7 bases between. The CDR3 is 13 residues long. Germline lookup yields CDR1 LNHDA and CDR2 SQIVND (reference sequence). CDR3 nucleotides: TGTGCCAGTAGTATTGGGGGACAAGAGACCCAGTACTTC. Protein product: CASSIGGQETQYF.

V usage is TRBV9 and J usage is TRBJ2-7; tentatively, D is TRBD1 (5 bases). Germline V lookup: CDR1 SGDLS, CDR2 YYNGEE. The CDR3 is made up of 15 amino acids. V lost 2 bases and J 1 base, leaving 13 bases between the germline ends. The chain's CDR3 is CASSVTGESSYEQYF. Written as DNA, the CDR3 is TGTGCCAGCAGCGTTACAGGAGAATCTTCCTACGAGCAGTACTTC. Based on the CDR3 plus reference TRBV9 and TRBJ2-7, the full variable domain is DSGVTQTPKHLITATGQRVTLRCSPRSGDLSVYWYQQSLDQGLQFLIQYYNGEERAKGNILERFSAQQFPDLHSELNLSSLELGDSALYFCASSVTGESSYEQYFGPGTRLTVT.

CDR3 in amino acids: CASQGISAKNIQYF. Here the CDR3 DNA reads TGTGCCAGCCAGGGTATTAGCGCCAAAAACATTCAGTACTTC. The chain joins TRBV19 to TRBJ2-4; D possibly corresponds to TRBD1 (5 bases). CDR1 is LNHDA, CDR2 SQIVND, per germline (reference sequence). Trimming shortened V by 9 bases and J by 1 base, and 13 bases separated the two germline ends. The CDR3 totals 14 residues.

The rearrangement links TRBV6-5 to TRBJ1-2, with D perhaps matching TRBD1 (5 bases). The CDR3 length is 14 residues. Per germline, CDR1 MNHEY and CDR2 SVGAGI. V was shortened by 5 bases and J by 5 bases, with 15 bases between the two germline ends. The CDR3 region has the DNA TGTGCCAGCAGTCTAGGGACGGCCCTTTATGGCTACACCTTC. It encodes CASSLGTALYGYTF.